The 30 T cell receptor beta chains below come from one sample, sequenced in a study of neurological immune-mediated disorders. Specified time point: longitudinal time-point 1 (baseline). TCRdb re-called the 5' RACE reads through MiXCR, storing one row per CDR3 protein. The sample yields fewer than 90,000 distinct CDR3 sequences, 9.5% to 13% seen once. The specimen sequenced was PBMCs. These receptors all come from a man aged 25-45 years in good health.

This clonotype was detected many times. The rearrangement uses TRBV5-1 and TRBJ2-7; 16 nucleotides align to TRBD2. The germline V gene has CDR1 SGHRS and CDR2 YFSETQ. The J segment lost 5 bases and the V segment lost 3 bases, leaving 2 bases of the junction unmatched. The CDR3 is 15 residues long. The CDR3 DNA reads as TGCGCCAGCAGCTCAGGGACTAGCGGGAGGGACGAGCAGTACTTC. Translated: CASSSGTSGRDEQYF.

In this sample, this clonotype turned up many times. V and J are TRBV20-1 and TRBJ2-7, with 11 nucleotides matching TRBD1. CDR3 length equals 14 residues. The germline V gene has CDR1 DFQATT and CDR2 SNEGSKA (reference sequence). Trimming at V came to 7 bases and at J to 0 bases, leaving 5 bases not matched to a gene. This chain's CDR3 is CSGTGGLSSYEQYF. Here the CDR3 DNA reads TGCAGTGGGACAGGGGGCCTCAGCTCCTACGAGCAGTACTTC.

This clonotype was recorded once. CDR3 DNA sequence: TGTGCCAGCAGCTTTAGTTTCACACCTGCAACTAATGAAAAACTGTTTTTT. It yields the protein CASSFSFTPATNEKLFF. The rearrangement uses TRBV7-8 and TRBJ1-4; D gene uncertain. Trimming removed 3 bases from V and 0 bases from J, with 14 bases in between. The CDR3 contains 17 residues. Germline V gene lookup returns CDR1 SGHVS and CDR2 FQNEAQ.

With regard to this clonotype: This could be a read error, since a much larger clone is one nucleotide away. This sequence joins TRBV3-1 and TRBJ2-7, with D possibly matching TRBD1 (6 bases). The CDR3 is 17 residues long. Germline V gives CDR1 LGHDT, CDR2 YNNKEL (reference sequence). CDR3 DNA sequence: TGTGCCATCAGCCAAGATCAGACAGGAAGGCCCTCCTACGAGCAGTACTTC. It yields the protein CAISQDQTGRPSYEQYF.

Ten or more counts support this clonotype. V is TRBV28 and J is TRBJ2-3; 7 bases align to TRBD1. Germline loops: CDR1 MDHEN, CDR2 SYDVKM. This CDR3 contains 13 residues. V lost 6 bases, J lost 3 bases, and 3 bases stayed unmatched. As DNA, the CDR3 is TGTGCCAGCAGCCCCAGGGGGACAGATACGCAGTATTTT. Its translation: CASSPRGTDTQYF.

This clonotype appeared many times. V gene TRBV20-1 combines with J gene TRBJ1-5; no reliable D call. This CDR3 comprises 16 residues. Trimming took 0 bases from V and 5 from J, leaving 17 bases between them. Germline V gene lookup returns CDR1 DFQATT and CDR2 SNEGSKA (reference sequence). CDR3 amino acids: CSARDHTRKYDQPQHF. The CDR3 DNA follows: TGCAGTGCTAGAGATCATACCCGCAAATATGATCAGCCCCAGCATTTT.

The chain recombines TRBV28 with TRBJ2-7, with D perhaps being TRBD1 or TRBD2 (5 bases each). CDR1 is MDHEN and CDR2 is SYDVKM in the germline V gene. The V gene lost 7 bases and the J gene lost 5 bases, with 12 bases spanning the gap. CDR3 length equals 12 residues. The CDR3 reads CASIGRGDEQYF. The CDR3 DNA reads as TGTGCCAGCATCGGCAGAGGGGACGAGCAGTACTTC.

This clonotype was counted ten times or more. This chain uses TRBV5-1 with TRBJ2-7; D is uncertain. Trimming removed 4 bases from V and 2 bases from J, with 10 bases in between. The CDR3 is 13 residues long. The V gene's germline CDR1 is SGHRS and CDR2 YFSETQ. Here the CDR3 DNA reads TGCGCCAGCAGCCCCCCCGCGCCCTACGAGCAGTACTTC. Translation: CASSPPAPYEQYF.

The sample holds many counts of this clonotype. V and J are TRBV7-3 and TRBJ2-1; D possibly corresponds to TRBD2 (6 bases). The CDR3 has 15 residues. V was shortened by 5 bases and J by 5 bases, with 16 bases between the two germline ends. Germline loops: CDR1 SGHTA, CDR2 FQGTGA. The CDR3 region has the DNA TGTGCCAGCAGCCTGACTAGAGGAACCAACAATGAGCAGTTCTTC. It specifies CASSLTRGTNNEQFF.

Ten or more counts support this clonotype. The rearrangement uses TRBV3-1 and TRBJ2-2, with 9 bases matching TRBD2. CDR3 length: 16 residues. After removal of 5 bases from V and 0 bases from J, the junction contained 4 bases not matched to a gene. Germline assignment: CDR1 LGHDT and CDR2 YNNKEL (reference sequence). CDR3 DNA: TGTGCCAGCAGCTTCCGGACTAGCGCGAACACCGGGGAGCTGTTTTTT. Translating gives CASSFRTSANTGELFF.

This clonotype was seen at least ten times. CDR3 sequence: CASSVGLAVPRSQETQYF. The CDR3 coding sequence is TGTGCCAGCAGCGTAGGACTAGCGGTTCCTCGGTCACAAGAGACCCAGTACTTC. This chain joins TRBV7-2 and TRBJ2-5; TRBD2 agrees at 10 bases. In germline, CDR1 is SGHTA, CDR2 FQGNSA. V lost 5 bases, J lost 2 bases, and 14 bases stayed unmatched. This CDR3 has 18 residues.

The genes are TRBV7-6 and TRBJ2-1; 12 bases agree with TRBD2. The V segment lost 2 bases and the J segment 0 bases; nucleotides outside the gene matches: 5. Germline CDR1 SGHVS, CDR2 FNYEAQ. The CDR3 is 18 amino acids. In DNA, the CDR3 is TGTGCCAGCAGCTTACTAGCGGGAGGGGTTAGCTCCTACAATGAGCAGTTCTTC. It specifies CASSLLAGGVSSYNEQFF. Drawing the rest from reference TRBV7-6 and TRBJ2-1, the complete variable domain is GAGVSQSPRYKVTKRGQDVALRCDPISGHVSLYWYRQALGQGPEFLTYFNYEAQQDKSGLPNDRFSAERPEGSISTLTIQRTEQRDSAMYRCASSLLAGGVSSYNEQFFGPGTRLTVL.

This clonotype has at least ten counts. V is TRBV30 and J is TRBJ1-1; tentatively, D is TRBD1 (6 bases). The germline gives CDR1 GTSNPN, CDR2 SVGIG (reference sequence). CDR3 length: 13 residues. V was cut by 4 bases and J by 3 bases, with 12 bases left in between. The CDR3 coding sequence is TGTGCCTGGACCGTGGGGGGCCACACTGAAGCTTTCTTT. It encodes CAWTVGGHTEAFF.

The rearrangement joins TRBV29-1 to TRBJ2-1, with D perhaps TRBD1 (6 bases). Germline V gene sequence: CDR1 SQVTM, CDR2 ANQGSEA. This CDR3 comprises 12 residues. V shed 6 bases and J shed 8 bases, with 14 bases lying between them. As DNA, the CDR3 is TGCAGCGTCGTGACAGGTTGGGATGAGCAGTTCTTC. Translated, it gives CSVVTGWDEQFF.

At least ten counts were recorded for this clonotype. The CDR3 bases are TGCAGTGCTTCCGATCCCGGGACAGGGGGTACAGATACGCAGTATTTT. Translated, it gives CSASDPGTGGTDTQYF. The rearrangement joins TRBV20-1 to TRBJ2-3; 11 positions match TRBD1. The CDR3 is 16 amino acids. V lost 5 bases and J lost 3; bases outside the gene matches: 10. From germline, CDR1 is DFQATT and CDR2 SNEGSKA (reference sequence).

This clonotype was counted a single time. Just one base apart from a much larger clone, this may be a read error. CDR3 in DNA: TGCAGTGCTAGTTTTATTGGGGGTGGCCAAGAGACCCAGAACTTC. It encodes CSASFIGGGQETQNF. The J gene is TRBJ2-5, the V gene TRBV20-1; tentatively, D is TRBD1 or TRBD2 (5 bases each). CDR3 length equals 15 residues. The germline CDR1 and CDR2 sequences are DFQATT and SNEGSKA (reference sequence).

This clonotype has just a few counts. The chain links TRBV21-1 to TRBJ2-1; no check of the table's D call, TRBD1, against the DNA was made. TRBV21-1 is a pseudogene locus. The CDR3 loop spans 18 amino acids. This CDR3 reads CASSGVTTGAGPSNEQFF. In nucleotides, the CDR3 is TGTGCCAGCAGCGGGGTTACTACCGGGGCAGGGCCTAGCAATGAGCAGTTCTTC.

This clonotype appeared many times. The gene calls are TRBV20-1 and TRBJ1-1; D possibly corresponds to TRBD1 (5 bases). CDR3 length equals 13 residues. The V gene lost 5 bases and the J gene lost 1 base, with 11 bases spanning the gap. Germline V lookup: CDR1 DFQATT, CDR2 SNEGSKA (reference sequence). Here the CDR3 DNA reads TGCAGTGCTGGTAAGGACACGAACACTGAAGCTTTCTTT. It specifies CSAGKDTNTEAFF.

This clonotype was picked up a small number of times. The V and J genes are TRBV29-1 and TRBJ1-5, with D unresolved. The V end was cut by 6 bases, the J end by 3 bases, with 12 bases between. Germline CDR1 and CDR2: SQVTM and ANQGSEA. The CDR3 is 13 residues long. DNA for the CDR3: TGCAGCGTCCAGCAAGGCGTCAATCAGCCCCAGCATTTT. Protein sequence: CSVQQGVNQPQHF.

This clonotype showed up many times. J is TRBJ2-5 and V is TRBV5-5; tentatively, D is TRBD1 (6 bases). Germline V gene sequence: CDR1 SGHKS, CDR2 YYEKEE (reference sequence). Trimming took 0 bases from V and 9 from J, leaving 12 bases between them. This CDR3 is 13 amino acids long. CDR3 sequence (DNA): TGTGCCAGCAGCTTGGGGACAGTGGGCTCCCAGTACTTC. It specifies CASSLGTVGSQYF.

This clonotype was seen more than once but under ten times. Germline and junction disagree at one end, which may indicate a read error. This chain connects TRBV15 to TRBJ2-3; D not certain. Germline V gene data show CDR1 as LNHNV and CDR2 as YYDKDF (reference sequence). The CDR3 has 15 residues. The CDR3 loop is CVTSRTQSRPDTQYF. In DNA, the CDR3 is TGTGTCACCAGCAGGACGCAGAGCCGTCCAGATACGCAGTATTTT.

This clonotype was seen ten or more times. The chain links TRBV12-3 or TRBV12-4 to TRBJ2-6; 9 positions agree with TRBD1. Trimming removed 3 bases from V and 0 bases from J; junction bases left unmatched: 9. This CDR3 spans 19 amino acids. The CDR3: CASSFWRDRDNSGANVLTF. CDR3 in DNA: TGTGCCAGCAGTTTCTGGCGGGACAGGGATAACTCTGGGGCCAACGTCCTGACTTTC.

Worth noting for this clonotype: Relative to the germline gene, one junction end is altered; a read error may explain this. This chain joins TRBV29-1 and TRBJ2-7; a weak D match, TRBD1 (6 bases). The length of the CDR3 is 17 residues. Germline V gene lookup returns CDR1 SQVTM and CDR2 ANQGSEA. CDR3 protein: CSFEARYRDKFSYEQYF. The CDR3 nucleotides read TGCAGCTTTGAAGCGCGATACAGGGACAAATTCTCCTACGAGCAGTACTTC.

This clonotype was seen repeatedly, ten times or more. The gene calls are TRBV12-3 or TRBV12-4 and TRBJ2-1, with D unresolved. V dropped 6 bases and J dropped 5 bases, with 17 bases sitting between them. CDR3 size: 15 residues. The CDR3 coding sequence is TGTGCCAGCAGCCGGGCCTCAAACCCCCACAATGAGCAGTTCTTC. This gives the protein CASSRASNPHNEQFF.

This clonotype was detected ten times or more. This chain links TRBV28 with TRBJ2-5; TRBD1 is a possible D gene (6 bases). The V and J ends lost 5 bases and 0 bases respectively, with 7 bases between them. The germline V gene encodes CDR1 MDHEN and CDR2 SYDVKM. The CDR3 is 13 residues long. The DNA of the CDR3 is TGTGCCAGCAGTAGGGGGAACCAAGAGACCCAGTACTTC. It codes for CASSRGNQETQYF.

This clonotype was seen ten or more times. This sequence joins TRBV10-3 and TRBJ2-7, with 10 bases aligning to TRBD2. The CDR3 consists of 14 residues. The ends lost 8 bases at V and 5 bases at J; junction bases unmatched: 9. Germline loops: CDR1 ENHRY, CDR2 SYGVKD. The CDR3 loop reads CAIGQREGTNEQYF. CDR3 in DNA: TGTGCCATCGGTCAGCGGGAGGGTACCAACGAGCAGTACTTC.

This clonotype was detected many times. This chain connects TRBV6-1 to TRBJ1-5; D gene uncertain. Germline loops: CDR1 MNHNS, CDR2 SASEGT. V lost 4 bases, J lost 5 bases, and 6 bases lay in between. The CDR3 extends over 12 amino acids. The CDR3 here is CASSGFDQPQHF. The CDR3, as DNA: TGTGCCAGCAGTGGGTTCGATCAGCCCCAGCATTTT.

There are many counts of this clonotype. The chain uses TRBV11-2 and TRBJ2-1; 10 bases line up with TRBD2. The CDR3 is 15 amino acids. The V gene end was trimmed by 5 bases and the J gene end by 5 bases; junction bases not matched to a gene: 6. The germline V gene has CDR1 SGHAT and CDR2 FQNNGV. The CDR3 DNA sequence: TGTGCCAGCAGCCAAGGACTAGCGGATCACAATGAGCAGTTCTTC. It specifies CASSQGLADHNEQFF.

This clonotype was seen a handful of times. The rearrangement links TRBV7-6 to TRBJ2-5; tentatively, D is TRBD1 (6 bases). CDR3 size: 13 residues. In germline, CDR1 is SGHVS, CDR2 FNYEAQ. The V gene lost 4 bases and the J gene lost 3 bases, with 9 bases spanning the gap. CDR3 sequence (DNA): TGTGCCAGCAGCTCACCAGGGGAAGAGACCCAGTACTTC. Its protein is CASSSPGEETQYF. The full variable domain, completed using reference TRBV7-6 and TRBJ2-5, is GAGVSQSPRYKVTKRGQDVALRCDPISGHVSLYWYRQALGQGPEFLTYFNYEAQQDKSGLPNDRFSAERPEGSISTLTIQRTEQRDSAMYRCASSSPGEETQYFGPGTRLLVL.

This clonotype has a count of ten or more. The chain uses TRBV10-3 and TRBJ2-2, with D perhaps TRBD1 or TRBD2 (5 bases each). The CDR3 sequence is 15 residues long. Germline V CDR1 and CDR2: ENHRY, SYGVKD. The ends were cut back, 6 bases at V and 0 bases at J, with 11 bases in the middle. The CDR3 loop is CAIRSGTANTGELFF. The CDR3, as DNA: TGTGCCATCAGGTCCGGGACGGCGAACACCGGGGAGCTGTTTTTT.